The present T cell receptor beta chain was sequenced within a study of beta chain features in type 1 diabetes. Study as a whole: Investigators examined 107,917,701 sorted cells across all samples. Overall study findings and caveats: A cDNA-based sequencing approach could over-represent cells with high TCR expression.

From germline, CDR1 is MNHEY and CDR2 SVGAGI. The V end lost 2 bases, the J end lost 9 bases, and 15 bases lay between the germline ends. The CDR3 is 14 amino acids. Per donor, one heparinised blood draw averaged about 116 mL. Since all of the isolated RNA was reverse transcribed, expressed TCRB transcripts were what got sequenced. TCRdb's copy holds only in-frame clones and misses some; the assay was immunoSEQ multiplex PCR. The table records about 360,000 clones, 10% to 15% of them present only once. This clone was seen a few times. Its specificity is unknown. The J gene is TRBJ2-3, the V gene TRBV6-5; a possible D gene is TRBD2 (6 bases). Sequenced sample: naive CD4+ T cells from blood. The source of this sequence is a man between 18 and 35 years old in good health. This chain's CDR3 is CASSYRDSRLTQYF. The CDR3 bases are TGTGCCAGCAGTTACCGGGACTCCCGGCTCACGCAGTATTTT.